This T cell receptor (beta chain) was sequenced during a study of beta chain features in type 1 diabetes. Across the study: Across all samples, roughly 99 million sorted cells were examined.

What was sequenced were expressed TCRB transcripts, since all of the isolated RNA had been reverse transcribed. Approximately 3.6 million reads per sample on average were obtained from naive, central memory and regulatory T cell samples. Assay used: immunoSEQ multiplex PCR; TCRdb lists only in-frame clones, some missing. The sample lists 100,000 to 150,000 clones, around a sixth occurring once. This clone has ten or more counts. Its specificity is unknown. At the DNA level, this CDR3 is encoded by other sequences in the same sample as well. Using CD45RO/CCR7/CD25/CD127/CD95/CD27, CD4+ naive, central memory, regulatory and stem cell-like memory cells were sorted. Trimming cost V 4 bases and J 5 bases; bases outside gene matches: 1. Germline assignment: CDR1 DFQATT and CDR2 SNEGSKA (reference sequence). This CDR3 is built from 11 residues. Study-level results: The naive, central memory and Treg TCRB repertoires showed an apparent similarity that was greater among patients than among healthy donors. Type 1 diabetes patients had TCRB CDR3s that were shorter (moderately but significantly so) in all four CD4+ subsets.

This sequence was found in a man aged 18 to 29 with type 1 diabetes. Sequenced sample: central memory CD4+ T cells from blood. The V call is TRBV20-1, the J call TRBJ2-5, with 7 bases fitting TRBD1. DNA of the CDR3: TGCAGTGCTACCAGGGGGGAGACCCAGTACTTC. Protein product: CSATRGETQYF.